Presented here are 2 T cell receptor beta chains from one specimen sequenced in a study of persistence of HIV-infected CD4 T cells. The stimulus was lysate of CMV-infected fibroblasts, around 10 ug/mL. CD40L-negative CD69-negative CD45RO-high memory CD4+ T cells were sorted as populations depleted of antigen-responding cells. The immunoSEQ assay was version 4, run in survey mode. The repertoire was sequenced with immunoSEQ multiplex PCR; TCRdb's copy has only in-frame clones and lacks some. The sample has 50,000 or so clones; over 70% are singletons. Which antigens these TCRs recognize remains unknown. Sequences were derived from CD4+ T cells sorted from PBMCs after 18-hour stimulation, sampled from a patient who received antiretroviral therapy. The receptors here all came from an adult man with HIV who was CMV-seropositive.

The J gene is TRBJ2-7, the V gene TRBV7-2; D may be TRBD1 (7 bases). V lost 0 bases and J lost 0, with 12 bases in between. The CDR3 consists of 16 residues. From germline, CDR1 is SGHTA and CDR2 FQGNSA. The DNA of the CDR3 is TGTGCCAGCAGCTTAGCGGGGGGACAGTCCTCCTACGAGCAGTACTTC. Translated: CASSLAGGQSSYEQYF.

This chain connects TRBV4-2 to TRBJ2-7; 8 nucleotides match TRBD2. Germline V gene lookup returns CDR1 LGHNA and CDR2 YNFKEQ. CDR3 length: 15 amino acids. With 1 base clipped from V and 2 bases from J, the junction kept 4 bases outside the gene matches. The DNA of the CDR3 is TGTGCCAGCAGCCAAGTTGTAGCGGGGCCCTACGAGCAGTACTTC. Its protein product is CASSQVVAGPYEQYF.